The sequence of this T cell receptor beta chain was determined in a study of cytomegalovirus exposure and HLA in healthy donors. Ten or more counts support this clone. V shed 7 bases, J shed 3 bases, and the junction held 9 bases outside the gene matches. This CDR3 region has 15 residues. 13 Jbeta primers and 60 Vbeta primers were used for the PCR. Sequenced by immunoSEQ multiplex PCR; TCRdb stores in-frame clones only, minus some. The sample yields roughly 97,000 clones, approximately 9% seen once. The material sequenced was PBMCs. The V call is TRBV23-1, the J call TRBJ1-5, with TRBD1 matching 7 bases. TRBV23-1 is annotated as an ORF whose role is uncertain. This clonotype was obtained from a man aged 50-59 years in good health and CMV-seropositive. The CDR3 loop is CASTKPTGNNQPQHF. In nucleotides, the CDR3 is TGCGCCAGCACCAAACCGACAGGGAACAATCAGCCCCAGCATTTT.